These 12 T cell receptor beta chains share one sample of origin, sequenced in a study of cytomegalovirus exposure and HLA in healthy donors. The PCR used 60 Vbeta and 13 Jbeta primers. Generated by immunoSEQ multiplex PCR, the TCRdb table keeps only in-frame clones and is missing some. Found here are 150,000 to 200,000 clones, just under 80% of them singletons; the top ten hold 1.5% to 2%. The sequencing sample was made of PBMCs. These receptors came from a woman aged 25 to 45 in good health and CMV-seronegative.

The chain links TRBV30 to TRBJ1-1; possible D gene TRBD1, 6 bases. Trimming took 5 bases from V and 6 from J, leaving 16 bases between them. The germline V gene has CDR1 GTSNPN and CDR2 SVGIG (reference sequence). This CDR3 contains 13 residues. The CDR3 sequence is CAWSPGVLAEAFF. The DNA for the CDR3 is TGTGCCTGGTCTCCAGGGGTCTTGGCTGAAGCTTTCTTT.

The V gene is TRBV15, the J gene TRBJ1-1; D is possibly TRBD1 (5 bases). The CDR3 loop spans 15 amino acids. CDR1 is LNHNV, CDR2 YYDKDF, per germline (reference sequence). V dropped 5 bases and J dropped 1 base, with 14 bases sitting between them. CDR3 DNA sequence: TGTGCCACCAGCGACCCCCCCACAGGGAACACTGAAGCTTTCTTT. Amino acids: CATSDPPTGNTEAFF.

The chain joins TRBV6-1 to TRBJ2-3; weak D call: TRBD1 (5 bases). The CDR3 totals 16 residues. Trimming shortened V by 2 bases and J by 0 bases, and 12 bases separated the two germline ends. Germline loops: CDR1 MNHNS, CDR2 SASEGT. As DNA, the CDR3 is TGTGCCAGCAGTGAATCCCAGGGCAGGAGCACAGATACGCAGTATTTT. This translates into CASSESQGRSTDTQYF.

The chain joins TRBV7-3 to TRBJ1-1, with 7 bases identical to TRBD1. Germline CDR1 SGHTA, CDR2 FQGTGA. The CDR3 has 13 amino acids. V gave up 2 bases and J gave up 3 bases; unmatched junction bases: 0. In DNA form, the CDR3 reads TGTGCCAGCAGCTTACAGGGGGACACTGAAGCTTTCTTT. This sequence encodes CASSLQGDTEAFF.

This clone was seen once. CDR3 residues: CASSQRGNSYNEQFF. Here the CDR3 DNA reads TGTGCCAGCAGCCAACGGGGGAACAGCTACAATGAGCAGTTCTTC. The rearrangement links TRBV14 to TRBJ2-1, with D possibly TRBD2 on 6 matching bases. Germline V gene data show CDR1 as SGHDN and CDR2 as FVKESK. The CDR3 has 15 residues. With 2 bases removed from V and 3 bases from J, the gap between germline ends came to 11 bases.

This CDR3 is CASSQDPTSRDTQYF. The DNA of the CDR3 is TGTGCCAGCAGCCAAGATCCCACCTCGCGGGATACGCAGTATTTT. V is TRBV4-2 and J is TRBJ2-3; D gene ambiguous. The length of the CDR3 is 15 residues. The germline V gene has CDR1 LGHNA and CDR2 YNFKEQ. Trimming stripped 0 bases from V and 6 bases from J, with 13 bases between.

V usage is TRBV5-6 and J usage is TRBJ2-7; D is uncertain. Per the germline V gene, CDR1 is SGHDT and CDR2 is YYEEEE. V gave up 4 bases and J gave up 5 bases, with 13 bases separating them. This CDR3 region has 13 residues. CDR3 bases: TGTGCCAGCAGCCCAGCGCTCCGGAACGAGCAGTACTTC. Translating it yields CASSPALRNEQYF.

V and J are TRBV6-5 and TRBJ1-1; tentatively, D is TRBD1 (5 bases). Trimming left V 2 bases short and J 6 bases short, with 13 bases between. The CDR3 is 14 amino acids. Germline CDR1 MNHEY, CDR2 SVGAGI. The CDR3 DNA is TGTGCCAGCAGTTACAGGGGTGCGATCGCTGAAGCTTTCTTT. The encoded protein is CASSYRGAIAEAFF.

This rearrangement joins TRBV28 to TRBJ2-7; 15 bases match TRBD2. Germline CDR1 MDHEN, CDR2 SYDVKM. V was pared by 3 bases and J by 6 bases, with 9 bases of the junction left unmatched. There are 17 residues in the CDR3. CDR3 DNA sequence: TGTGCCAGCAGTTTCTTAGGACTAGCGGGGGGGCGGGTCGAGCAGTACTTC. Encoded protein: CASSFLGLAGGRVEQYF. Drawing the rest from reference TRBV28 and TRBJ2-7, the complete variable domain is DVKVTQSSRYLVKRTGEKVFLECVQDMDHENMFWYRQDPGLGLRLIYFSYDVKMKEKGDIPEGYSVSREKKERFSLILESASTNQTSMYLCASSFLGLAGGRVEQYFGPGTRLTVT.

V and J are TRBV1 and TRBJ1-3; the table names TRBD1, a call not compared with the DNA. TRBV1 is a pseudogene locus. The CDR3 totals 17 residues. CDR3 sequence: CTSSQDWVNSDGNTIYF. The CDR3 nucleotides read TGCACCAGCAGCCAAGATTGGGTGAACAGTGACGGAAACACCATATATTTT.

The CDR3 coding sequence is TGTGCCAGTAGCGATACCAACAGGGGAGAAGAAAAACTGTTTTTT. Amino acids: CASSDTNRGEEKLFF. This chain uses TRBV19 with TRBJ1-4, with 7 bases matching TRBD1. The junction had 12 bases not matched to a gene; V was cut back by 6 bases and J by 8 bases. Germline V lookup: CDR1 LNHDA, CDR2 SQIVND (reference sequence). The CDR3 length is 15 residues.

This clone was detected only once. J is TRBJ2-3 and V is TRBV4-3; no reliable D call. The V end lost 0 bases, the J end lost 6 bases, and 4 bases lay between the germline ends. This CDR3 contains 12 residues. CDR1 and CDR2 (germline): LGHNA, YSLEER. The chain's CDR3 is CASSQERDTQYF. CDR3 nucleotide sequence: TGCGCCAGCAGCCAAGAGCGGGATACGCAGTATTTT.